This passage covers 20 T cell receptor beta chains from one sample sequenced in a study of blood T cell repertoires in COVID-19. Method: immunoSEQ multiplex PCR; TCRdb's copy keeps in-frame clones and lacks some. The table includes about 200,000 clones, about 88% detected once. Sequencing input: peripheral blood. All receptors derive from a man aged 50-59 years with COVID-19, enrolled during active disease.

This sequence joins TRBV5-8 and TRBJ2-3; D is unresolved. The CDR3 length is 15 residues. Trimming shortened V by 4 bases and J by 2 bases, and 14 bases separated the two germline ends. Germline V gene sequence: CDR1 SGHTS, CDR2 YDEGEE. The CDR3 region is CASSPYVAVTDTQYF. The CDR3 nucleotides read TGTGCCAGCAGCCCGTATGTAGCAGTCACAGATACGCAGTATTTT.

V and J are TRBV10-3 and TRBJ2-2; TRBD2 agrees at 7 bases. This CDR3 comprises 14 residues. Germline CDR1 ENHRY, CDR2 SYGVKD. Unmatched junction bases numbered 3, after V lost 6 bases and J lost 2 bases. The chain's CDR3 is CAISPSGNTGELFF. CDR3 nucleotides: TGTGCCATCAGCCCTAGCGGCAACACCGGGGAGCTGTTTTTT.

This rearrangement joins TRBV5-5 to TRBJ2-3; D uncertain. The germline V and J ends were trimmed by 0 bases and 1 base, with 12 bases remaining between them. The CDR3 is made up of 16 amino acids. CDR1 is SGHKS and CDR2 is YYEKEE in the germline V gene (reference sequence). The CDR3 sequence is CASSLAIGVGTDTQYF. The CDR3 bases are TGTGCCAGCAGCTTGGCCATCGGAGTGGGCACAGATACGCAGTATTTT.

With regard to this clone: Other DNA sequences in the same sample also yield this CDR3. The V call is TRBV6-4, the J call TRBJ1-5; no definite D call. The CDR3 totals 14 residues. Germline CDR1 MRHNA, CDR2 SNTAGT. Trimming stripped 4 bases from V and 0 bases from J, with 7 bases between. The CDR3 DNA reads as TGTGCCAGCAGTGCTGAGTATAGCAATCAGCCCCAGCATTTT. This encodes CASSAEYSNQPQHF.

CDR3 sequence (DNA): TGTGCCAGCAGACTAGCGGGGGGGCCCCTTAACATTCAGTACTTC. This translates into CASRLAGGPLNIQYF. This chain joins TRBV27 and TRBJ2-4; TRBD2 aligns across 13 bases. This CDR3 region has 15 residues. The germline V gene encodes CDR1 MNHEY and CDR2 SMNVEV (reference sequence). With V trimmed by 6 bases and J by 7 bases, 6 bases remained unmatched.

This clone was picked up one time. The chain uses TRBV3-1 (or the pseudogene TRBV3-2) and TRBJ2-7; TRBD2 aligns across 8 bases. Germline assignment: CDR1 LGHDT and CDR2 YNNKEL (reference sequence). This CDR3 is 13 amino acids long. Trimming at V came to 4 bases and at J to 3 bases, leaving 2 bases not matched to a gene. CDR3: CASSLSGDYEQYF. CDR3 DNA sequence: TGTGCCAGCAGCCTTAGCGGGGACTACGAGCAGTACTTC.

The chain recombines TRBV7-9 with TRBJ2-2, with 7 bases matching TRBD2. With 5 bases clipped from V and 3 bases from J, the junction kept 3 bases outside the gene matches. This CDR3 has 14 amino acids. Germline V gene lookup returns CDR1 SEHNR and CDR2 FQNEAQ (reference sequence). CDR3 loop: CASSAGVYTGELFF. The CDR3 DNA is TGTGCCAGCAGCGCGGGAGTTTACACCGGGGAGCTGTTTTTT.

A remark on this clone: The sample carries other DNA sequences with the same CDR3. The rearrangement links TRBV11-2 to TRBJ1-2, with D possibly matching TRBD1 (6 bases). Trimming removed 1 base from V and 6 bases from J, with 12 bases in between. Germline-derived CDR1 and CDR2 are SGHAT and FQNNGV. This CDR3 contains 14 residues. The CDR3 is CASSLVAGVDGYTF. The CDR3 DNA sequence: TGTGCCAGCAGCTTAGTAGCAGGGGTTGATGGCTACACCTTC.

V usage is TRBV6-6 and J usage is TRBJ1-2; maybe TRBD1 (6 bases). The ends were cut back, 5 bases at V and 6 bases at J, with 13 bases in the middle. Germline CDR1 and CDR2: MNHNY and SVGAGI (reference sequence). This CDR3 is 13 amino acids long. CDR3 amino acids: CASSLRGGHGYTF. CDR3 sequence (DNA): TGTGCCAGCAGTCTCCGGGGGGGCCATGGCTACACCTTC.

The gene calls are TRBV27 and TRBJ2-1; 10 bases fit TRBD2. Germline V gives CDR1 MNHEY, CDR2 SMNVEV (reference sequence). CDR3 size: 16 residues. V lost 4 bases to trimming and J lost 2 bases; unmatched junction nucleotides: 5. The CDR3 reads CASSSLSGGAYNEQFF. In DNA form, the CDR3 reads TGTGCCAGCAGTTCCCTCAGCGGGGGGGCCTACAATGAGCAGTTCTTC.

The chain recombines TRBV30 with TRBJ1-2; D remains ambiguous. Germline V lookup: CDR1 GTSNPN, CDR2 SVGIG (reference sequence). The CDR3 contains 12 residues. The V gene lost 5 bases and the J gene lost 5 bases, with 12 bases spanning the gap. CDR3 DNA: TGTGCCTGGGTCGGCACGGAGTATGGCTACACCTTC. Encoded protein: CAWVGTEYGYTF.

Points on this clone: Its ends do not fully match the called genes, so a read error is possible. Different DNA sequences within this sample yield the same CDR3. This rearrangement joins TRBV12-5 to TRBJ2-7; 7 nucleotides agree with TRBD2. The CDR3 totals 16 residues. Looked up from germline, CDR1 is LGHNT and CDR2 is FRNRAP. The CDR3 DNA reads TGTGCTAGTAGTACTCTCGCGGGAGCGCAGCCGAACGAGCAATACTTC. Amino acid sequence: CASSTLAGAQPNEQYF.

The chain couples TRBV18 to TRBJ2-1, with TRBD2 identical over 9 bases. This CDR3 region has 15 residues. The V gene's germline CDR1 is KGHSH and CDR2 LQKENI. The V and J ends lost 3 bases and 9 bases, in that order; junction bases with no gene match: 9. The CDR3 DNA reads TGTGCCAGCTCACCGTGGCGGGGGGGCCAGTTTGAGCAGTTCTTC. Translating it yields CASSPWRGGQFEQFF.

V and J are TRBV6-5 and TRBJ2-7; TRBD1 matches 11 bases. Germline V gene lookup returns CDR1 MNHEY and CDR2 SVGAGI. Losses at the gene ends were 8 bases for V and 7 bases for J; bases not matched to a gene: 10. The CDR3 is 14 residues long. The chain's CDR3 is CASADGDRGGEQYF. In DNA form, the CDR3 reads TGTGCCAGCGCCGATGGGGACAGGGGGGGTGAGCAGTACTTC.

The chain recombines TRBV18 with TRBJ2-7; D perhaps matches TRBD2 (6 bases). V lost 2 bases and J 4 bases, leaving 12 bases between the germline ends. Per germline, CDR1 KGHSH and CDR2 LQKENI. The CDR3 is made up of 14 amino acids. Here the CDR3 DNA reads TGTGCCAGCTCACCATCCGGGGGTTTTTACGAGCAGTACTTC. Translation gives CASSPSGGFYEQYF.

Here the CDR3 DNA reads TGTGCCATCAGTGAATCTAAGGCAGGGGACCCTAATAATTCACCCCTCCACTTT. Amino acids: CAISESKAGDPNNSPLHF. This chain uses TRBV10-3 with TRBJ1-6, with D possibly TRBD1 on 6 matching bases. Germline loops: CDR1 ENHRY, CDR2 SYGVKD. This CDR3 is built from 18 residues. With 3 bases removed from V and 5 bases from J, the gap between germline ends came to 20 bases.

This rearrangement joins TRBV28 to TRBJ1-2; 7 bases map to TRBD1. The V and J ends lost 5 bases and 3 bases, in that order; junction bases with no gene match: 0. This CDR3 contains 12 residues. Germline CDR1 MDHEN, CDR2 SYDVKM. The CDR3 loop reads CASSTGDYGYTF. The CDR3 nucleotides are TGTGCCAGCAGTACAGGGGACTATGGCTACACCTTC.

The CDR3 region is CAWTTALSGYTF. CDR3 coding DNA: TGTGCCTGGACGACAGCCTTATCGGGCTACACCTTC. This chain uses TRBV30 with TRBJ1-2; weak D call: TRBD1 (5 bases). Germline CDR1 reads GTSNPN; CDR2 reads SVGIG (reference sequence). CDR3 length: 12 amino acids. V was clipped by 4 bases and J by 8 bases, with 14 bases between them. The full variable domain, with the rest looked up from reference TRBV30 and TRBJ1-2, is SQTIHQWPATLVQPVGSPLSLECTVEGTSNPNLYWYRQAAGRGLQLLFYSVGIGQISSEVPQNLSASRPQDRQFILSSKKLLLSDSGFYLCAWTTALSGYTFGSGTRLTVV.

This clone is a singleton in its sample. The chain carries TRBV6-2 or TRBV6-3 and TRBJ2-7, with D unresolved. Germline lookup yields CDR1 MNHEY and CDR2 SVGEGT. CDR3 size: 15 residues. V was cut by 4 bases and J by 3 bases, with 16 bases left in between. The CDR3 coding sequence is TGTGCCAGCAGTTCGTTTCGACCTGGAGACTACGAGCAGTACTTC. Amino acid sequence: CASSSFRPGDYEQYF.

The V gene is TRBV7-2, the J gene TRBJ2-3, with 7 bases matching TRBD2. Germline CDR1 SGHTA, CDR2 FQGNSA. V trimming: 5 bases; J trimming: 2 bases; junction bases outside the gene matches: 13. The CDR3 consists of 17 residues. CDR3 coding DNA: TGTGCCAGCAGCCCTAGACCACTAGGGAGGGCCACAGATACGCAGTATTTT. This encodes CASSPRPLGRATDTQYF.